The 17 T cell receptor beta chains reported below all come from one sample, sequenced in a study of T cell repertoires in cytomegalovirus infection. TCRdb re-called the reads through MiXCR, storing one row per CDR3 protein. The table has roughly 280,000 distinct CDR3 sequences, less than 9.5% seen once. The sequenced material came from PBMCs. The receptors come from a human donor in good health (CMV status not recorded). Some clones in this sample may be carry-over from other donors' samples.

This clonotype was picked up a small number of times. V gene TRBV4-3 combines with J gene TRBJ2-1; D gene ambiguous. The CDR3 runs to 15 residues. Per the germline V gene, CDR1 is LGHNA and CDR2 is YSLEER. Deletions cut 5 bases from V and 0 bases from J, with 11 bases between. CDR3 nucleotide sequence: TGCGCCAGCAGCGTCGACCCGAGCTCCTACAATGAGCAGTTCTTC. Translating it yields CASSVDPSSYNEQFF.

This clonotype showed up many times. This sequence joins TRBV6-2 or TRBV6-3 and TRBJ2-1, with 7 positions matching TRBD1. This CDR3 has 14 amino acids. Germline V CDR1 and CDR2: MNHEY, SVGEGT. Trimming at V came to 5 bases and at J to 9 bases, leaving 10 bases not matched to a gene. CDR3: CASSVLRGLSEQFF. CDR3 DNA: TGTGCCAGCAGTGTCCTTAGGGGGCTGTCTGAGCAGTTCTTC.

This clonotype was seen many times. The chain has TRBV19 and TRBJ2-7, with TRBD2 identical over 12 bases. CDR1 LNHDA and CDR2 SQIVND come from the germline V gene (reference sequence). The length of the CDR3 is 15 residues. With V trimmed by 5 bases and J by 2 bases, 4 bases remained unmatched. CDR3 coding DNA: TGTGCCAGTAGTCAACGACTAGCGGGAGCCTACGAGCAGTACTTC. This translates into CASSQRLAGAYEQYF.

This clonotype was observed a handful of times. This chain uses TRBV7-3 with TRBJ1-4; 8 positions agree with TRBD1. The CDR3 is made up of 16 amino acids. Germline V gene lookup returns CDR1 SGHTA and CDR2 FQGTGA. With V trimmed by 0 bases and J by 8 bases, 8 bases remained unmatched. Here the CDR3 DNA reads TGTGCCAGCAGCTTAACGGGTCGCAACAGGGGGGAAAAACTGTTTTTT. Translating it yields CASSLTGRNRGEKLFF.

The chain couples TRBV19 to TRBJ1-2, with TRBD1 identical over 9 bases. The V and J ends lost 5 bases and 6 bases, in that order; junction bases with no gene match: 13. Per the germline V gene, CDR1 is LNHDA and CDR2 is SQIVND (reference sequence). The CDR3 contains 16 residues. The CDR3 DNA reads TGTGCCAGTAGTCTCGGTCGCCCGGGACAGGGAGATGGCTACACCTTC. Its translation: CASSLGRPGQGDGYTF.

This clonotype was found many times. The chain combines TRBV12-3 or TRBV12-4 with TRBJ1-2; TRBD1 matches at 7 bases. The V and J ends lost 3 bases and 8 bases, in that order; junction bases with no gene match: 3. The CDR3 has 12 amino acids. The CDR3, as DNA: TGTGCCAGCAGTTTCACAGGGGTCGGCTACACCTTC. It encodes CASSFTGVGYTF.

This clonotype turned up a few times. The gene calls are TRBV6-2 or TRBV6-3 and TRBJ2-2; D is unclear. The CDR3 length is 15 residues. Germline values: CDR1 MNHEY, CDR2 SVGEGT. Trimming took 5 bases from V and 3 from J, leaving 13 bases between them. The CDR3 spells CASSEKWGYTGELFF. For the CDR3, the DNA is TGTGCCAGCAGTGAAAAATGGGGATACACCGGGGAGCTGTTTTTT.

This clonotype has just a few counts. The CDR3 reads CASSLLERGAYNEQFF. The CDR3 DNA sequence: TGTGCCAGCAGCTTACTCGAGCGGGGGGCCTACAATGAGCAGTTCTTC. The genes are TRBV11-1 and TRBJ2-1; TRBD2 agrees at 9 bases. CDR1 is SGHAT, CDR2 FQDESV, per germline (reference sequence). The junction had 4 bases not matched to a gene; V was cut back by 2 bases and J by 2 bases. The CDR3 is 16 residues long.

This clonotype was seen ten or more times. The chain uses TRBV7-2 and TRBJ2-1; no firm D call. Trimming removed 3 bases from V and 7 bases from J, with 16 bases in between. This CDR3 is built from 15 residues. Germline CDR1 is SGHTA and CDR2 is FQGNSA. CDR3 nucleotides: TGTGCCAGCAGCTTTGGTGGAGTGATGAGGAATGAGCAGTTCTTC. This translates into CASSFGGVMRNEQFF.

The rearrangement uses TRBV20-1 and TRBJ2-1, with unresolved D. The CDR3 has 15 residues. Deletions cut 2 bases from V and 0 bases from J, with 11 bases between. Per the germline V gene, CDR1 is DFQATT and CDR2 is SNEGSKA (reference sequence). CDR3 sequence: CSARKFRSSYNEQFF. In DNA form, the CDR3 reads TGCAGTGCTAGAAAGTTCAGGAGCTCCTACAATGAGCAGTTCTTC.

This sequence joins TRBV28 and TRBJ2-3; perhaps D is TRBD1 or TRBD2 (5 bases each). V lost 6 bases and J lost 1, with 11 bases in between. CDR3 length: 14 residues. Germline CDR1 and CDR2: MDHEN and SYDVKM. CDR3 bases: TGTGCCAGCAGCTGGGACCAAGGCACAGATACGCAGTATTTT. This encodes CASSWDQGTDTQYF.

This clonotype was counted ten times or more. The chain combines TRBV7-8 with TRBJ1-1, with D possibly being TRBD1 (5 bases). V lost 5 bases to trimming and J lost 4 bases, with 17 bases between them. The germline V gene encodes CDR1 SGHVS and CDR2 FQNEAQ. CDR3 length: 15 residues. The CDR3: CASSDAGTWGTEAFF. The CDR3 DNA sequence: TGTGCCAGCAGCGACGCCGGGACGTGGGGCACTGAAGCTTTCTTT.

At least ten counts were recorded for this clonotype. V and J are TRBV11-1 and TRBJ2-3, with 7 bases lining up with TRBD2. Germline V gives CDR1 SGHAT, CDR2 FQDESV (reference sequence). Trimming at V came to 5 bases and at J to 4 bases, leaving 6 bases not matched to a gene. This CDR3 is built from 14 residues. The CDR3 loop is CASSRGVPADTQYF. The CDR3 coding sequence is TGTGCCAGCAGCCGGGGGGTTCCGGCAGATACGCAGTATTTT.

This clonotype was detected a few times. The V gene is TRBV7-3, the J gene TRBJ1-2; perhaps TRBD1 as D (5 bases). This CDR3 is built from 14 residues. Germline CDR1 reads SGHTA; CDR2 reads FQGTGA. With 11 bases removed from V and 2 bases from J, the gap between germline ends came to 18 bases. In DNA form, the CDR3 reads TGTGCCCTATGGGAATGGGGGTGCAACTATGGCTACACCTTC. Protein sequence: CALWEWGCNYGYTF.

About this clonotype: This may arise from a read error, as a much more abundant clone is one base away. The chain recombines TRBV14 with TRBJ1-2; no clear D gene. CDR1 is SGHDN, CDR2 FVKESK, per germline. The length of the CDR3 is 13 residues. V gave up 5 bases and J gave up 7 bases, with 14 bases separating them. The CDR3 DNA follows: TGTGCCAGCAGCAAAGCTTCGAAGGGTGGCTACACCTTC. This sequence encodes CASSKASKGGYTF.

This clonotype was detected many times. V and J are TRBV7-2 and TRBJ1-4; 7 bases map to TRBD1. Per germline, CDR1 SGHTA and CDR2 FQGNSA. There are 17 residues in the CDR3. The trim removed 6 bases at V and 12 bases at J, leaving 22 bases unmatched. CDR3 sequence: CASSRTGVQALRQELFF. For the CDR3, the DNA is TGTGCCAGCAGTCGTACAGGGGTCCAGGCCCTTCGCCAGGAACTGTTTTTT.

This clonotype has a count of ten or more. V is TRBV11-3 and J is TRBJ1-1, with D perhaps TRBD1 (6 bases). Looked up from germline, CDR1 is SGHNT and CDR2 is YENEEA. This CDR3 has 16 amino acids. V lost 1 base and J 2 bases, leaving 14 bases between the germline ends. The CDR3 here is CASSLAGGYKNTEAFF. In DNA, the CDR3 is TGTGCCAGCAGCTTAGCTGGGGGCTACAAAAACACTGAAGCTTTCTTT.